The 14 T cell receptor beta chains below were found in one sample sequenced in a study of a mutant IDH1 vaccine in newly diagnosed glioma (dated by TCRdb to the early 2020s). Explained via the paper, the time point label denotes: week 35, safety follow-up. A 20-mer mutant IDH1 peptide at 300 micrograms in Montanide made up each vaccine dose, which was injected subcutaneously together with topical imiquimod. The library was obtained by the immunoSEQ multiplex PCR assay. The table comes from immuneACCESS by way of TCRdb, which keeps in-frame sequences with V and J called. Part of the clones is missing from these tables; in studies checked, under half for an unresolved V gene and the rest for unknown reasons. This sample lists about 41,000 clones; 75% to 90% were detected once. Around 1.5% of the sample comes from the top ten. Their cognate antigens are unknown. Sequencing was performed on PBMCs, taken from a glioma patient whose treatment included an IDH1 peptide vaccine. The receptors here all came from a man in his forties or fifties with glioma.

This clone appeared once. The chain couples TRBV5-8 to TRBJ1-2; 7 bases line up with TRBD1. V gave up 1 base and J gave up 7 bases; unmatched junction bases: 4. The CDR3 contains 13 residues. Germline CDR1 and CDR2: SGHTS and YDEGEE. CDR3 DNA: TGTGCCAGCAGCTTGAGGGGGCCTGGTGGCTACACCTTC. It encodes CASSLRGPGGYTF.

This sequence joins TRBV19 and TRBJ2-7, with D possibly TRBD2 on 6 matching bases. This CDR3 has 14 residues. Germline V gives CDR1 LNHDA, CDR2 SQIVND (reference sequence). V was pared by 1 base and J by 2 bases, with 9 bases between. This CDR3 reads CASSIVSGAYEQYF. The CDR3 DNA is TGTGCCAGTAGTATAGTCTCGGGGGCCTACGAGCAGTACTTC. Supplemented by reference TRBV19 and TRBJ2-7, the full variable domain reads DGGITQSPKYLFRKEGQNVTLSCEQNLNHDAMYWYRQDPGQGLRLIYYSQIVNDFQKGDIAEGYSVSREKKESFPLTVTSAQKNPTAFYLCASSIVSGAYEQYFGPGTRLTVT.

This clone was counted only a few times. The CDR3 bases are TGTGCCAGCAGTAGGGCCCCGAGCGGCTATGGCTACACCTTC. It encodes CASSRAPSGYGYTF. The chain has TRBV6-5 and TRBJ1-2; no reliable D call. The CDR3 has 14 residues. The V gene's germline CDR1 is MNHEY and CDR2 SVGAGI. V lost 5 bases and J 4 bases, leaving 14 bases between the germline ends.

V usage is TRBV28 and J usage is TRBJ2-5; D is unclear. Germline CDR1 is MDHEN and CDR2 is SYDVKM. This CDR3 has 11 amino acids. V lost 3 bases, J lost 7 bases, and 6 bases lay in between. In DNA, the CDR3 is TGTGCCAGCAGTTTCCACGGGACCCAGTACTTC. This encodes CASSFHGTQYF.

This rearrangement joins TRBV7-3 to TRBJ2-1; tentatively, D is TRBD1 or TRBD2 (5 bases each). Between the trimmed V and J ends, which lost 5 bases and 11 bases, there was a span of 16 bases. The germline CDR1 and CDR2 sequences are SGHTA and FQGTGA. This CDR3 spans 13 amino acids. This CDR3 reads CASSQTAMGQQFF. The CDR3 bases are TGTGCCAGCAGCCAAACTGCTATGGGACAGCAGTTCTTC.

This rearrangement joins TRBV18 to TRBJ2-3; 9 bases are a match to TRBD1. The trim removed 3 bases at V and 8 bases at J, leaving 12 bases unmatched. The CDR3 consists of 16 residues. In germline, CDR1 is KGHSH, CDR2 LQKENI. The CDR3 coding sequence is TGTGCCAGCTCACCCGCCGGGACAGGGAACGTCATTACGCAGTATTTT. This codes for CASSPAGTGNVITQYF.

V gene TRBV5-4 combines with J gene TRBJ1-5; TRBD1 might be the D (5 bases). In germline, CDR1 is SGHNT, CDR2 YYREEE (reference sequence). Trimming cost V 6 bases and J 1 base, with 14 bases left between them. CDR3 length equals 15 residues. The CDR3 loop is CASIPGGGSNQPQHF. The CDR3 DNA reads TGTGCCAGCATCCCTGGGGGGGGAAGCAATCAGCCCCAGCATTTT.

This clone was observed once. V and J are TRBV5-4 and TRBJ2-5; TRBD1 matches at 10 bases. Germline CDR1 and CDR2: SGHNT and YYREEE (reference sequence). The CDR3 is 15 residues long. Germline trimming cut 4 bases from V and 5 bases from J; bases unmatched to any gene: 8. The DNA of the CDR3 is TGTGCCAGCAGCCCGGCGGACAGGGGGAAGGAGACCCAGTACTTC. Amino acid sequence: CASSPADRGKETQYF. The full variable domain, its missing parts supplied by reference TRBV5-4 and TRBJ2-5, is ETGVTQSPTHLIKTRGQQVTLRCSSQSGHNTVSWYQQALGQGPQFIFQYYREEENGRGNFPPRFSGLQFPNYSSELNVNALELDDSALYLCASSPADRGKETQYFGPGTRLLVL.

The rearrangement uses TRBV13 and TRBJ2-7; unclear D gene. Germline V gene lookup returns CDR1 PRHDT and CDR2 FYEKMQ (reference sequence). V was clipped by 9 bases and J by 0 bases, with 3 bases between them. This CDR3 comprises 10 residues. CDR3 sequence: CARISYEQYF. The CDR3 DNA sequence: TGTGCCAGGATCTCCTACGAGCAGTACTTC.

This chain connects TRBV28 to TRBJ2-7; tentatively, D is TRBD1 (6 bases). The CDR3 is 14 amino acids. Between the trimmed V and J ends, which lost 5 bases and 2 bases, there was a span of 13 bases. Germline values: CDR1 MDHEN, CDR2 SYDVKM. CDR3 DNA: TGTGCCAGCAGTATCACAGGGTTGGCCTACGAGCAGTACTTC. It encodes CASSITGLAYEQYF. Full variable domain (remainder filled in from reference TRBV28 and TRBJ2-7): DVKVTQSSRYLVKRTGEKVFLECVQDMDHENMFWYRQDPGLGLRLIYFSYDVKMKEKGDIPEGYSVSREKKERFSLILESASTNQTSMYLCASSITGLAYEQYFGPGTRLTVT.

The chain links TRBV4-1 to TRBJ2-7; D is undetermined. Germline assignment: CDR1 MGHRA and CDR2 YSYEKL. V gave up 0 bases and J gave up 7 bases, with 10 bases separating them. The CDR3 is 13 amino acids. CDR3 nucleotide sequence: TGCGCCAGCAGCCAAGATCGGGTCAGGGAGCAGTACGTC. Protein: CASSQDRVREQYV.

The rearrangement joins TRBV2 to TRBJ2-5; TRBD1 aligns across 8 bases. J was trimmed by 2 bases and V by 6 bases; bases with no gene match: 5. This CDR3 spans 14 amino acids. CDR1 SNHLY and CDR2 FYNNEI come from the germline V gene. The CDR3 loop reads CASRGQERQETQYF. Here the CDR3 DNA reads TGTGCCAGCAGGGGACAGGAGCGTCAAGAGACCCAGTACTTC.

V gene TRBV2 combines with J gene TRBJ2-1; TRBD2 matches at 13 bases. This CDR3 has 14 amino acids. In germline, CDR1 is SNHLY, CDR2 FYNNEI. The V segment lost 4 bases and the J segment 9 bases; nucleotides outside the gene matches: 3. The DNA of the CDR3 is TGTGCCAGCAGTGGGACTAGCGGGGGATCTGAGCAGTTCTTC. Its protein is CASSGTSGGSEQFF.

The chain joins TRBV19 to TRBJ2-4, with D possibly TRBD1 on 5 matching bases. Germline lookup yields CDR1 LNHDA and CDR2 SQIVND (reference sequence). The CDR3 totals 17 residues. Trimming removed 1 base at V and 0 bases at J, with 13 bases between. In nucleotides, the CDR3 is TGTGCCAGTAGTATAGGGGCAGGGTTGGTAGCCAAAAACATTCAGTACTTC. Its protein product is CASSIGAGLVAKNIQYF.